Each of the 27 T cell receptor beta chains below was sequenced from the same sample in a study of long-term antiretroviral therapy in people with HIV. Sequencing relied on immunoSEQ assay v3.0, run at survey level. The repertoire was sequenced with immunoSEQ multiplex PCR; TCRdb's copy has only in-frame clones and lacks some. In the table there are roughly 30,000 clones, approximately 90% of which are singletons. The sample in question was unsorted PBMCs, obtained 1.8 years after starting antiretroviral therapy. All receptors derive from a woman younger than 35 with HIV.

The chain is built from TRBV6-1 and TRBJ2-7, with D perhaps TRBD1 or TRBD2 (6 bases each). The CDR3 is 14 residues long. The ends were cut back, 7 bases at V and 3 bases at J, with 16 bases in the middle. CDR1 is MNHNS, CDR2 SASEGT, per germline. CDR3 DNA: TGTGCCAGCATTAGGAAGGGGGGAGGCTACGAGCAGTACTTC. Its translation is CASIRKGGGYEQYF.

CDR3 residues: CASSILSRGPSGSYEQYF. The CDR3 coding sequence is TGTGCCAGCAGCATCCTTTCACGCGGGCCTAGCGGGTCCTACGAGCAGTACTTC. The gene calls are TRBV11-2 and TRBJ2-7; 8 bases are shared with TRBD2. The CDR3 spans 18 residues. The V and J ends lost 5 bases and 1 base, in that order; junction bases with no gene match: 16. Germline CDR1 reads SGHAT; CDR2 reads FQNNGV.

The chain employs TRBV5-1 and TRBJ1-1, with D possibly matching TRBD1 (5 bases). CDR1 is SGHRS and CDR2 is YFSETQ in the germline V gene. This CDR3 is built from 14 residues. V gave up 1 base and J gave up 8 bases, with 15 bases separating them. The CDR3 DNA reads as TGCGCCAGCAGCTTGCGAGGTCGCCCAGGGGAAGCTTTCTTT. It yields the protein CASSLRGRPGEAFF.

The chain has TRBV27 and TRBJ2-1, with 8 bases fitting TRBD2. Germline V gene lookup returns CDR1 MNHEY and CDR2 SMNVEV (reference sequence). Trimming cost V 8 bases and J 4 bases; bases outside gene matches: 13. This CDR3 contains 16 residues. The CDR3: CASRTGALAGYNEQFF. The CDR3 region has the DNA TGTGCCAGCCGGACCGGCGCGCTAGCGGGTTACAATGAGCAGTTCTTC.

CDR3 in DNA: TGTGCCAGCAGGGCCCCGGGGAGCAGCAATCAGCCCCAGCATTTT. As protein: CASRAPGSSNQPQHF. V usage is TRBV6-5 and J usage is TRBJ1-5; D is ambiguous. The V gene lost 6 bases and the J gene lost 1 base, with 13 bases spanning the gap. Germline V CDR1 and CDR2: MNHEY, SVGAGI. The CDR3 spans 15 residues.

The chain is built from TRBV14 and TRBJ2-5; D remains unclear. Germline assignment: CDR1 SGHDN and CDR2 FVKESK. Trimming took off 0 bases at V and 5 bases at J, with 16 bases between the two ends. This CDR3 spans 16 amino acids. This CDR3 is CASSQDEWYLGETQYF. The CDR3 nucleotides read TGTGCCAGCAGCCAAGATGAATGGTACCTAGGGGAGACCCAGTACTTC.

DNA for the CDR3: TGTGCCAGCAGCTTAACGCAGGGGGAGCCTGAAGCTTTCTTT. Amino acid sequence: CASSLTQGEPEAFF. J is TRBJ1-1 and V is TRBV7-9; 7 bases fit TRBD1. CDR1 is SEHNR, CDR2 FQNEAQ, per germline (reference sequence). Germline trimming cut 2 bases from V and 6 bases from J; bases unmatched to any gene: 6. The CDR3 extends over 14 amino acids.

This clone has only one observation. The chain has TRBV5-4 and TRBJ1-2, with unresolved D. V shed 5 bases and J shed 0 bases, with 11 bases lying between them. Germline V gene sequence: CDR1 SGHNT, CDR2 YYREEE (reference sequence). This CDR3 has 14 residues. This CDR3 reads CASSSPGTNYGYTF. The CDR3 DNA is TGTGCCAGCAGTTCGCCCGGGACTAACTATGGCTACACCTTC.

This clone was detected a few times. V usage is TRBV2 and J usage is TRBJ1-1, with D perhaps TRBD1 (6 bases). Germline V gene sequence: CDR1 SNHLY, CDR2 FYNNEI. Trimming cost V 10 bases and J 1 base, with 16 bases left between them. This CDR3 is built from 14 residues. The CDR3 region has the DNA TGTGCCACATATGCGGGGGCTAAGAACACTGAAGCTTTCTTT. Its translation: CATYAGAKNTEAFF.

The V and J genes are TRBV19 and TRBJ2-2; 9 bases are shared with TRBD2. Germline loops: CDR1 LNHDA, CDR2 SQIVND (reference sequence). Trimming at V came to 3 bases and at J to 7 bases, leaving 6 bases not matched to a gene. The length of the CDR3 is 15 residues. Written as DNA, the CDR3 is TGTGCCAGTAGTATGGTAGCGGGAGTGAACGGGGAGCTGTTTTTT. As protein: CASSMVAGVNGELFF.

This clone was found once. The CDR3 DNA reads TGTGCCAGCAGCTTAGTGCCGGGACAGGGGTCCGACGAGCAGTACTTC. Amino acids: CASSLVPGQGSDEQYF. The V and J genes are TRBV7-9 and TRBJ2-7, with 10 nucleotides matching TRBD1. The CDR3 runs 16 residues. Unmatched junction bases numbered 8, after V lost 1 base and J lost 5 bases. Looked up from germline, CDR1 is SEHNR and CDR2 is FQNEAQ (reference sequence).

The chain has TRBV15 and TRBJ2-7, with 7 bases that match TRBD2. The J segment lost 4 bases and the V segment lost 11 bases, leaving 14 bases of the junction unmatched. This CDR3 has 14 residues. The germline V gene has CDR1 LNHNV and CDR2 YYDKDF (reference sequence). The CDR3 loop reads CASSNSGGGYEQYF. The CDR3 DNA reads as TGTGCCTCGTCAAACTCGGGAGGCGGGTACGAGCAGTACTTC. Full variable domain (outside the CDR3, taken from reference TRBV15 and TRBJ2-7): DAMVIQNPRYQVTQFGKPVTLSCSQTLNHNVMYWYQQKSSQAPKLLFHYYDKDFNNEADTPDNFQSRRPNTSFCFLDIRSPGLGDTAMYLCASSNSGGGYEQYFGPGTRLTVT.

This clone appeared a few times. V and J are TRBV7-9 and TRBJ1-1; no clear D gene. The CDR3 covers 13 residues. Germline CDR1 reads SEHNR; CDR2 reads FQNEAQ (reference sequence). V was pared by 3 bases and J by 2 bases, with 7 bases between. CDR3 nucleotide sequence: TGTGCCAGCAGCTTTTATTCAAACACTGAAGCTTTCTTT. Amino acid sequence: CASSFYSNTEAFF. Full variable domain (rest looked up from reference TRBV7-9 and TRBJ1-1): DTGVSQNPRHKITKRGQNVTFRCDPISEHNRLYWYRQTLGQGPEFLTYFQNEAQLEKSRLLSDRFSAERPKGSFSTLEIQRTEQGDSAMYLCASSFYSNTEAFFGQGTRLTVV.

CDR3 sequence (DNA): TGCAGTGCTAGAAAAAACTACGAGCAGTACTTC. It translates to CSARKNYEQYF. The rearrangement uses TRBV20-1 and TRBJ2-7; D is uncertain. Germline V gene data show CDR1 as DFQATT and CDR2 as SNEGSKA (reference sequence). This CDR3 contains 11 residues. V gave up 2 bases and J gave up 3 bases, with 5 bases separating them.

The table lists this clone with a count of one. The V gene is TRBV29-1, the J gene TRBJ2-2; D possibly uses TRBD1 or TRBD2 (5 bases each). The V end lost 3 bases, the J end lost 0 bases, and 8 bases lay between the germline ends. In germline, CDR1 is SQVTM, CDR2 ANQGSEA. This CDR3 comprises 14 residues. Here the CDR3 reads CSVEGTANTGELFF. CDR3 sequence (DNA): TGCAGCGTTGAGGGGACCGCGAACACCGGGGAGCTGTTTTTT.

The V and J genes are TRBV5-5 and TRBJ2-4; D possibly corresponds to TRBD1 (6 bases). The ends were cut back, 4 bases at V and 8 bases at J, with 19 bases in the middle. CDR3 length equals 15 residues. Germline loops: CDR1 SGHKS, CDR2 YYEKEE (reference sequence). CDR3 nucleotides: TGTGCCAGCAGCCCGGTGGGGGCTGGGGAAGACATTCAGTACTTC. Translating it yields CASSPVGAGEDIQYF. The whole variable domain, remainder taken from reference TRBV5-5 and TRBJ2-4, is DAGVTQSPTHLIKTRGQQVTLRCSPISGHKSVSWYQQVLGQGPQFIFQYYEKEERGRGNFPDRFSARQFPNYSSELNVNALLLGDSALYLCASSPVGAGEDIQYFGAGTRLSVL.

The chain combines TRBV27 with TRBJ1-1; 10 bases line up with TRBD1. Unmatched junction bases numbered 9, after V lost 7 bases and J lost 7 bases. The CDR3 is 14 amino acids. The germline V gene encodes CDR1 MNHEY and CDR2 SMNVEV (reference sequence). CDR3 coding DNA: TGTGCCAGCACCCGACAGGGGGCGCATAATGAAGCTTTCTTT. Translation gives CASTRQGAHNEAFF.

V usage is TRBV14 and J usage is TRBJ2-7, with 11 bases lining up with TRBD2. Looked up from germline, CDR1 is SGHDN and CDR2 is FVKESK. The J segment lost 3 bases and the V segment lost 0 bases, leaving 4 bases of the junction unmatched. The CDR3 spans 16 residues. DNA of the CDR3: TGTGCCAGCAGCCAAGATCGACTAGCGGGGAACTACGAGCAGTACTTC. The encoded protein is CASSQDRLAGNYEQYF. Variable domain in full (rest from reference TRBV14 and TRBJ2-7): EAGVTQFPSHSVIEKGQTVTLRCDPISGHDNLYWYRRVMGKEIKFLLHFVKESKQDESGMPNNRFLAERTGGTYSTLKVQPAELEDSGVYFCASSQDRLAGNYEQYFGPGTRLTVT.

The gene calls are TRBV18 and TRBJ2-7; D unresolved. Germline V gene lookup returns CDR1 KGHSH and CDR2 LQKENI. V lost 1 base, J lost 4 bases, and 8 bases lay in between. The CDR3 has 13 residues. The CDR3 sequence: CASSPLEEYEQYF. The CDR3 coding sequence is TGTGCCAGCTCACCACTCGAGGAATACGAGCAGTACTTC.

V and J are TRBV5-1 and TRBJ2-2, with 8 bases lining up with TRBD1. Germline assignment: CDR1 SGHRS and CDR2 YFSETQ. After removal of 1 base from V and 4 bases from J, the junction contained 3 bases not matched to a gene. This CDR3 has 15 residues. The CDR3 region has the DNA TGCGCCAGCAGCTTGAGACAGGGGACCACCGGGGAGCTGTTTTTT. Protein sequence: CASSLRQGTTGELFF. Combining the CDR3 with reference TRBV5-1 and TRBJ2-2 gives the whole variable domain KAGVTQTPRYLIKTRGQQVTLSCSPISGHRSVSWYQQTPGQGLQFLFEYFSETQRNKGNFPGRFSGRQFSNSRSEMNVSTLELGDSALYLCASSLRQGTTGELFFGEGSRLTVL.

The chain is built from TRBV15 and TRBJ2-6; no clear D gene. CDR3 length: 15 residues. CDR1 is LNHNV, CDR2 YYDKDF, per germline (reference sequence). The V end lost 0 bases, the J end lost 2 bases, and 5 bases lay between the germline ends. The CDR3 is CATSRDGPGANVLTF. CDR3 DNA sequence: TGTGCCACCAGCAGAGACGGCCCTGGGGCCAACGTCCTGACTTTC.

In DNA form, the CDR3 reads TGTGCCAGCAGCTTAGTTCCGGGAGCGCAGGGCTACACCTTC. Translated: CASSLVPGAQGYTF. The chain is built from TRBV7-9 and TRBJ1-2; D remains unclear. V lost 1 base and J 8 bases, leaving 14 bases between the germline ends. Germline CDR1 and CDR2: SEHNR and FQNEAQ (reference sequence). The CDR3 runs 14 residues.

J is TRBJ1-2 and V is TRBV5-1, with TRBD1 as a possible D gene (5 bases). This CDR3 is built from 13 residues. Trimming removed 5 bases from V and 0 bases from J, with 8 bases in between. The V gene's germline CDR1 is SGHRS and CDR2 YFSETQ. The CDR3, as DNA: TGCGCCAGCAGAGAAGGGGCTAACTATGGCTACACCTTC. Its translation: CASREGANYGYTF.

This chain joins TRBV9 and TRBJ2-7; 9 bases align to TRBD2. The CDR3 length is 14 residues. Germline CDR1 and CDR2: SGDLS and YYNGEE. The V and J ends lost 0 bases and 6 bases, in that order; junction bases with no gene match: 4. DNA for the CDR3: TGTGCCAGCAGCGTAGAGGTAGCGGGAGTCGAGCAGTACTTC. Protein: CASSVEVAGVEQYF.

The gene calls are TRBV28 and TRBJ2-5; 9 bases are shared with TRBD1. Germline V CDR1 and CDR2: MDHEN, SYDVKM. CDR3 length equals 14 residues. Trimming cost V 7 bases and J 5 bases; bases outside gene matches: 8. CDR3 loop: CASNPRDREETQYF. CDR3 nucleotides: TGTGCCAGCAACCCCCGGGACAGGGAGGAGACCCAGTACTTC.

DNA for the CDR3: TGTGCCAGCAGGGGACTAGCGGGAGGTAGAGTGAAAACCGGGGAGCTGTTTTTT. Protein product: CASRGLAGGRVKTGELFF. This chain links TRBV7-2 with TRBJ2-2; 15 bases fit TRBD2. With 6 bases clipped from V and 5 bases from J, the junction kept 10 bases outside the gene matches. The CDR3 has 18 residues. The V gene's germline CDR1 is SGHTA and CDR2 FQGNSA.

The chain links TRBV28 to TRBJ1-1; D gene unclear. The CDR3 length is 11 residues. From germline, CDR1 is MDHEN and CDR2 SYDVKM. V was shortened by 3 bases and J by 5 bases, with 4 bases between the two germline ends. CDR3 bases: TGTGCCAGCAGTTTGGATACTGAAGCTTTCTTT. This translates into CASSLDTEAFF.